Given below is one T cell receptor beta chain in context. This entry belongs to a study of OX40 agonist ivuxolimab in advanced cancers. Study context: Patients receiving dose escalation had hepatocellular carcinoma, melanoma, renal cell or head and neck cancer. Eligibility rules accepted prior anti-PD-1, anti-PD-L1 or anti-CTLA-4 therapy, and 30% to 40% had some.

Cycle 7 day 1, cycle 4 day 1, and baseline were the timepoints at which blood was sampled. This CDR3 comprises 13 residues. Trimming cost V 7 bases and J 6 bases; bases outside gene matches: 7. In germline, CDR1 is SGHNT, CDR2 YYREEE (reference sequence). Clones were read by immunoSEQ multiplex PCR, and TCRdb kept only the in-frame ones, dropping some. This table has about 70,000 clones, approximately 78% appearing once. The origin of this receptor is an adult with an advanced solid tumor such as melanoma, head and neck, liver or kidney cancer. V is TRBV5-4 and J is TRBJ2-3; 8 bases align to TRBD2. Sequencing was performed on CD4+ or CD8+ T cells sorted from blood, taken in a trial of the OX40 agonist ivuxolimab. The CDR3 reads CASRLALGDTQYF. The CDR3 nucleotides read TGTGCCAGCCGACTAGCGCTAGGGGATACGCAGTATTTT.